The rows below give T cell receptor beta chains drawn from one sample of a study of blood T cells in healthy people across ages. TCRdb re-called the 5' RACE reads with MiXCR, one entry per CDR3 protein. The sample yields about 800,000 distinct CDR3 sequences, approximately 25% seen once. These data also formed part of another study, on T cells of mothers and their children.

Sequencing was done on a sample of blood. These receptors were collected from a boy aged 10-17 years in good health. CDR3s include the opening cysteine and the closing phenylalanine or tryptophan. The D gene is left open where the match is weak. Clone size appears in some rows only: once, few, many, or a class for an expanded clone.

>TRBJ2-1|TRBV28|-|few
CASSEQGEGFYNEQFF
TGTGCCAGCAGTGAACAGGGCGAGGGTTTTTACAATGAGCAGTTCTTC
>TRBJ2-3|TRBV10-3|-|few
CAISDLSDTQYF
TGTGCCATCAGTGACTTATCAGATACGCAGTATTTT
>TRBJ1-2|TRBV6-5|TRBD1|-
CASSYQGTGRHGYTF
TGTGCCAGCAGTTACCAGGGGACAGGGCGGCATGGCTACACCTTC
>TRBJ1-4|TRBV27|TRBD1|-
CASSPGQGFNEKLFF
TGTGCCAGCAGTCCCGGACAGGGCTTTAATGAAAAACTGTTTTTT
>TRBJ2-2|TRBV12-3/TRBV12-4|TRBD2|-
CAWGGTGELFF
TGTGCCTGGGGGGGAACCGGGGAGCTGTTTTTT
>TRBJ1-1|TRBV12-3/TRBV12-4|-|many
CASSLAGTGGTEAFF
TGCGCCAGCAGCTTGGCCGGGACGGGAGGGACTGAAGCTTTCTTT
>TRBJ2-5|TRBV20-1|-|once
CSASWQGTETQYF
TGCAGTGCTAGCTGGCAGGGAACCGAGACCCAGTACTTC
>TRBJ2-5|TRBV2|-|-
CASSEARRAGETQYF
TGTGCCAGCAGTGAAGCGCGCAGGGCGGGGGAGACCCAGTACTTC
>TRBJ2-3|TRBV7-9|-|-
CASSFGGTPTFRTDTQYF
TGTGCCAGCAGCTTCGGGGGGACACCGACATTCCGCACAGATACGCAGTATTTT
>TRBJ2-5|TRBV6-1|-|once
CASSEEDGKETQYF
TGTGCCAGCAGTGAAGAGGACGGAAAAGAGACCCAGTACTTC
>TRBJ2-5|TRBV28|TRBD2|-
CASSLSPGREETQYF
TGTGCCAGCAGTTTATCCCCTGGGAGGGAGGAGACCCAGTACTTC
>TRBJ2-3|TRBV28|-|few
CASSLARFRGEDTQYF
TGTGCCAGCAGTTTAGCCCGATTCAGGGGTGAGGATACGCAGTATTTT
>TRBJ2-7|TRBV5-1|TRBD2|-
CASTGTSELPEQYF
TGCGCCAGCACGGGGACTAGTGAACTCCCGGAGCAGTACTTC
>TRBJ2-7|TRBV29-1|TRBD1|few
CSGRTGPYEQYF
TGCAGTGGAAGGACAGGGCCCTACGAGCAGTACTTC
>TRBJ2-1|TRBV21-1|-|few
CALQGLYNEQFF
TGTGCCTTACAGGGGTTGTATAATGAGCAGTTCTTC
>TRBJ2-7|TRBV4-3|-|-
CASSQAWSVGEQYF
TGCGCCAGCAGCCAAGCCTGGTCGGTAGGTGAGCAGTACTTC
>TRBJ1-4|TRBV10-2|-|-
CASSLRGDWNEKLFF
TGCGCCAGCAGCCTAAGGGGGGACTGGAATGAAAAACTGTTTTTT
>TRBJ1-1|TRBV6-6|TRBD1|-
CASSYPDRGDTEAFF
TGTGCCAGCAGTTACCCGGACAGGGGGGACACTGAAGCTTTCTTT
>TRBJ2-7|TRBV20-1|TRBD2|few
CSARDAGLTPYEQYF
TGCAGTGCTAGAGATGCGGGACTAACCCCCTACGAGCAGTACTTC
>TRBJ1-4|TRBV5-5|-|-
CASSGGGRIEKLFF
TGTGCCAGCAGCGGAGGGGGGCGCATCGAAAAACTGTTTTTT
>TRBJ2-3|TRBV29-1|TRBD1|-
CSVGDRAQYF
TGCAGCGTTGGGGACAGGGCGCAGTATTTT
>TRBJ1-1|TRBV24-1|-|few
CATSARGVTEAFF
TGTGCCACTTCAGCTAGGGGGGTCACTGAAGCTTTCTTT
>TRBJ2-7|TRBV4-3|TRBD2|-
CASSQDGIAGAYEQYF
TGCGCCAGCAGCCAAGATGGGATAGCGGGAGCTTACGAGCAGTACTTC
>TRBJ2-5|TRBV27|TRBD2|-
CASSTGLQQETQYF
TGTGCCAGCAGCACGGGACTACAACAAGAGACCCAGTACTTC
>TRBJ1-5|TRBV6-2/TRBV6-3|TRBD1|-
CASSFNRQGPFLGNQPQHF
TGTGCCAGCAGTTTCAATCGACAGGGACCGTTTTTAGGCAATCAGCCCCAGCATTTT
>TRBJ2-1|TRBV7-3|TRBD2|-
CASSILAGFNNEQFF
TGTGCCAGCAGCATACTAGCGGGGTTTAACAATGAGCAGTTCTTC
>TRBJ2-7|TRBV28|-|-
CASGFRDNREQYF
TGTGCCAGTGGGTTCCGGGACAACCGCGAGCAGTACTTC
>TRBJ2-3|TRBV5-1|TRBD1|-
CASATGETSTDTQYF
TGCGCCAGCGCGACAGGGGAAACTAGCACAGATACGCAGTATTTT
>TRBJ2-5|TRBV4-3|-|-
CASSQRNRRGKETQYF
TGCGCCAGCAGCCAAAGAAATAGGAGGGGAAAAGAGACCCAGTACTTC
>TRBJ1-2|TRBV12-3/TRBV12-4|-|few
CASRSDRNYGYTF
TGTGCCAGCAGGTCGGACAGAAACTATGGCTACACCTTC
>TRBJ1-5|TRBV4-1|TRBD1|-
CASSQGGQAPWNQPQHF
TGCGCCAGCAGCCAAGGAGGACAGGCCCCGTGGAATCAGCCCCAGCATTTT
>TRBJ1-2|TRBV10-3|-|many
CAISELKGGIFLYGYTF
TGTGCCATCAGTGAGTTGAAGGGTGGGATATTCCTCTATGGCTACACCTTC
>TRBJ2-1|TRBV7-2|TRBD2|many
CASRSSGSSYNEQFF
TGTGCCAGCAGGTCTAGCGGGAGCTCCTACAATGAGCAGTTCTTC
>TRBJ2-7|TRBV6-5|-|-
CASDLPGPNYEQYF
TGTGCCAGCGACCTGCCGGGACCCAACTACGAGCAGTACTTC
>TRBJ2-1|TRBV7-2|-|few
CASSLATGYSEQFF
TGTGCCAGCAGCTTAGCGACAGGATACAGTGAGCAGTTCTTC
>TRBJ2-5|TRBV13|TRBD1|few
CASSLFARGQGDQETQYF
TGTGCCAGCAGCTTATTCGCGCGGGGACAGGGGGACCAAGAGACCCAGTACTTC
>TRBJ2-3|TRBV28|TRBD2|-
CASSSRTSVRDTQYF
TGTGCCAGCAGTTCCCGGACTAGCGTCAGAGATACGCAGTATTTT
>TRBJ1-4|TRBV28|-|-
CASSLFIEPPNEKLFF
TGTGCCAGCAGTTTATTTATCGAGCCTCCAAATGAAAAACTGTTTTTT
>TRBJ1-2|TRBV7-2|TRBD1|few
CASRKEPGQSIYGYTF
TGTGCCAGCAGAAAAGAGCCGGGACAGTCGATCTATGGCTACACCTTC
>TRBJ2-5|TRBV7-9|-|many
CASTLRGEETQYF
TGTGCCAGCACATTAAGGGGAGAAGAGACCCAGTACTTC
>TRBJ2-7|TRBV5-1|-|few
CASSLSRQVDYEQYF
TGCGCCAGCAGCTTGAGTAGACAGGTGGACTACGAGCAGTACTTC
>TRBJ2-7|TRBV7-2|-|-
CASSLVADFYEQYF
TGTGCCAGCAGCTTAGTAGCAGACTTCTACGAGCAGTACTTC
>TRBJ1-1|TRBV6-5|-|-
CASSSFGAGGDTEAFF
TGTGCCAGCAGTTCCTTCGGCGCGGGAGGGGACACTGAAGCTTTCTTT
>TRBJ2-2|TRBV28|-|few
CASSRIDRTGELFF
TGTGCCAGCAGCCGCATTGACCGAACCGGGGAGCTGTTTTTT
>TRBJ2-7|TRBV28|-|-
CASSLSGPPHEQYF
TGTGCCAGCAGCCTCAGCGGGCCGCCCCACGAGCAGTACTTC
>TRBJ2-2|TRBV20-1|TRBD1|-
CSARRTGMELFF
TGCAGTGCTAGGCGGACAGGGATGGAGCTGTTTTTT
>TRBJ2-1|TRBV29-1|-|-
CSVARETDEQFF
TGCAGCGTTGCGCGAGAAACCGATGAGCAGTTCTTC
>TRBJ1-2|TRBV20-1|TRBD1|-
CSAIFRDRSYGYTF
TGCAGTGCTATATTCCGGGACAGATCCTATGGCTACACCTTC
>TRBJ2-1|TRBV29-1|-|-
CSVDNGSNEQFF
TGCAGCGTTGACAACGGGAGCAATGAGCAGTTCTTC
>TRBJ2-5|TRBV7-2|TRBD2|-
CASSLGVAGGPQETQYF
TGTGCCAGCAGCTTAGGGGTAGCGGGGGGGCCACAAGAGACCCAGTACTTC